Here is one TCR beta chain with its context. This clonotype was detected many times. Its antigen remains unidentified. The record has no base qualities; no much larger clone is one base away. The CDR3, cysteine through phenylalanine, is 14 amino acids long. CDR3 DNA only is kept here, 42 bases in frame from base 1. From a lookup of the germline V gene, CDR1 and CDR2 are SGHTA and FQGNSA. The junction shows trimming of 7 bases on V and 0 bases on J, plus 10 bases between the germline ends. The library was made by 5' RACE. The run used a NextSeq 500. To allow correction of PCR and sequencing errors, the TCR library protocol tagged every TCR cDNA molecule with a unique molecular identifier. In the original analysis: TCR identification, UMI-based error correction and CDR3 extraction were performed with Decombinator tools. TCRs above a frequency of 2 per 1,000, corresponding to the top 1% of the tumor frequency distribution, were defined as expanded. Each repertoire was subsampled 100 times to 5,000 TCRs, after which Renyi diversity was computed with the R vegan package. CDR3 similarity networks were built from amino acid triplet string-kernel similarity, connecting CDR3s with pairwise similarity above 0.82. TCRdb reran the public reads through fastp at Q25 and MiXCR, keeping productive beta chains. Identical CDR3 proteins give one entry, which carries the most common genes and DNA. None of the V and J calls come from the authors' own analysis; TCRdb made them. For this sample there are roughly 40,000 distinct CDR3 sequences; 6% to 7.5% appear just once. The top ten clonotypes cover 35% to 55% of the sample.

This record belongs to a study of spatial heterogeneity in lung cancer (dated by TCRdb to between 2017 and 2020). About the full investigation: Beta-chain transcripts were consistently detected in greater numbers than alpha-chain transcripts, which likely reflected higher beta-chain transcript abundance. In the raw uncorrected reads, each unique combination of TCR and UMI appeared more than ten times on average. TCR alpha and beta repertoires were quantitatively compared across multiple tumor regions, matched nontumor lung and blood in non-small cell lung cancer. Nonsynonymous mutation counts, determined by whole-exome sequencing of tumor tissue, were related to features of the TCR repertoire. Both alpha and beta chains were TCR-sequenced in approximately 220 tumor regions, approximately 68 matched nontumor lung samples and over 55 PBMC samples obtained at surgery.

The time point label, as the study defines it: sample taken at primary tumor resection. Whole RNA extracted from tumor and nontumor lung tissue, or from cryopreserved PBMC samples, was used for TCR sequencing without cell sorting. Samples were obtained from roughly 72 patients with early-stage, untreated non-small cell lung cancer from the lung TRACERx cohort. Only patients with enough RNA available from two or more tumor regions were chosen for TCR sequencing. What the research found in general, with its limitations: Confirming at a functional level the hypothesis that regional TCRs recognize regional mutations was considered to require additional single-cell paired TCR alpha and beta sequencing. Ubiquitous expanded tumor TCRs were found in blood more often at tumor resection than at routine follow-up.

Sequencing was performed on PBMCs, taken at surgery. This receptor chain uses TRBV7-2 and TRBJ1-3; a weak D assignment points to TRBD1 (6 bases agree). This TCR was sampled from a female donor with early-stage non-small cell lung cancer. Here is the DNA: TGTGCCAGCATCACAGGGTCCTCTGGAAACACCATATATTTT. This codes for CASITGSSGNTIYF.